This paragraph reports one TCR beta chain. The antigen remains undetermined. Each CD8+ T cell subset was sorted in triplicate, approximately 270,000 cells each. Germline-derived CDR1 and CDR2 are MNHEY and SMNVEV (reference sequence). The CDR3 is 13 residues long. cDNA libraries for TRB were generated by 5' RACE incorporating UMI labels. TCRdb reprocessed the 5' RACE reads and reports one entry per CDR3 protein, with no DNA. The sample totals approximately 8,800 distinct CDR3 sequences. This sample was included in a study of CXCR3-negative and CXCR3-positive naive CD8 T cells. Study results and caveats: Unlike memory cells, which differed, naive CXCR3-negative and CXCR3-positive cells had similar TRBV-TRBJ usage. TRB CDR3 hydrophobicity was greater in CXCR3-positive naive cells than in CXCR3-negative naive cells. TRB CDR3 properties were used to infer TCR strength, and surface CD5 was comparable between naive subsets.

This rearrangement joins TRBV27 to TRBJ1-4. Sequenced input: naive CXCR3+ CD8+ T cells from blood. Sample subset: CD45RO-CCR7+CD27+CD95- naive CD8+ T cells expressing CXCR3 (TNR3+). The TCR sequence derives from a human donor in good health. Some clones in this sample may be carry-over from other donors' samples. The CDR3 sequence is CASSLRLYEKLFF.